In this sample, the clone carrying this T cell receptor (beta chain) turned up a few times. This CDR3 spans 17 amino acids. Germline V lookup: CDR1 SGHKS, CDR2 YYEKEE (reference sequence). V lost 4 bases, J lost 5 bases, and 24 bases lay in between. TCRdb re-called the 5' RACE reads through MiXCR, storing one row per CDR3 protein. This table holds approximately 690,000 distinct CDR3 sequences, roughly 6% found once. The data derive from a study of identical twins. The sample comprised naive T cells sorted from blood. The J gene is TRBJ2-5, the V gene TRBV5-5; possibly TRBD1 for D (6 bases). The TCR originated in a man aged 18 to 30 in good health. The CDR3 DNA reads TGTGCCAGCAGCCCATGGTGGTCAGGGGCTTCGCCCGAGACCCAGTACTTC. Encoded protein: CASSPWWSGASPETQYF.